Listed here are 11 T cell receptor beta chains from one sample, sequenced in a study of post-analysis software for immune sequencing data. Study-wide results and limits: TRBV5-6, TRBV5-1 and TRBV20-1 belonged to a set of roughly five TRBV segments that were more frequent in patients than controls.

Each TCR beta cDNA library carried unique molecular identifiers. TCRdb itself ran the PCR reads through MiXCR, one entry per CDR3 protein. The table includes about 760,000 distinct CDR3 sequences, about 27% detected once. Their cognate antigens are unknown. What was sequenced was blood. Receptors originate from a girl aged 5-17 years with multiple sclerosis.

V gene TRBV7-2 combines with J gene TRBJ1-2, with D possibly matching TRBD1 (6 bases). The CDR3 sequence is 13 residues long. Germline lookup yields CDR1 SGHTA and CDR2 FQGNSA. The ends were cut back, 6 bases at V and 3 bases at J, with 11 bases in the middle. CDR3 DNA: TGTGCCAGCAGGTCGACAGGACACTATGGCTACACCTTC. Residues: CASRSTGHYGYTF.

J is TRBJ2-3 and V is TRBV7-2; 11 nucleotides line up with TRBD2. V lost 8 bases, J lost 6 bases, and 7 bases stayed unmatched. The CDR3 has 14 amino acids. Germline CDR1 is SGHTA and CDR2 is FQGNSA. CDR3 DNA: TGTGCCAGCTTTAGCGGGGGGGCATCGGATACGCAGTATTTT. Translated: CASFSGGASDTQYF.

The rearrangement uses TRBV6-6 and TRBJ2-7, with 7 bases fitting TRBD2. The CDR3 sequence is 13 residues long. Trimming cost V 5 bases and J 11 bases; bases outside gene matches: 12. Germline V lookup: CDR1 MNHNY, CDR2 SVGAGI (reference sequence). CDR3 sequence: CASSGGGGNIKYF. The CDR3 nucleotides read TGTGCCAGCAGTGGCGGGGGAGGGAACATTAAGTACTTC.

The chain joins TRBV5-6 to TRBJ2-1, with D perhaps TRBD2 (5 bases). CDR1 is SGHDT, CDR2 YYEEEE, per germline. CDR3 length: 14 residues. Trimming took 4 bases from V and 8 from J, leaving 16 bases between them. This CDR3 is CASSRSAEFYEQFF. The CDR3, as DNA: TGTGCCAGCAGCCGATCAGCGGAGTTCTATGAGCAGTTCTTC. The whole variable domain, remainder taken from reference TRBV5-6 and TRBJ2-1, is DAGVTQSPTHLIKTRGQQVTLRCSPKSGHDTVSWYQQALGQGPQFIFQYYEEEERQRGNFPDRFSGHQFPNYSSELNVNALLLGDSALYLCASSRSAEFYEQFFGPGTRLTVL.

In the case of this clonotype: At one boundary the junction diverges from the germline segment, which might be a read error. As DNA, the CDR3 is TGTGCCGGCAGCTTAGCGGGGTACAATGAGCAGTTCTTC. Translating it yields CAGSLAGYNEQFF. V gene TRBV7-2 combines with J gene TRBJ2-1, with 8 nucleotides matching TRBD2. The germline gives CDR1 SGHTA, CDR2 FQGNSA. The CDR3 is made up of 13 amino acids.

This rearrangement joins TRBV20-1 to TRBJ2-1, with a possible D match to TRBD2 (5 bases). The CDR3 is 15 residues long. V was clipped by 5 bases and J by 10 bases, with 24 bases between them. CDR1 and CDR2 (germline): DFQATT, SNEGSKA (reference sequence). The CDR3 region is CSACPMAGSRDEQFF. In DNA, the CDR3 is TGCAGTGCTTGCCCTATGGCGGGCTCCCGAGACGAGCAGTTCTTC.

In DNA form, the CDR3 reads TGCAGTGCTAGAGATCGCAGTCAAGGGAATTCACCCCTCCACTTT. Translating gives CSARDRSQGNSPLHF. The chain links TRBV20-1 to TRBJ1-6; no clear D gene. The length of the CDR3 is 15 residues. Per germline, CDR1 DFQATT and CDR2 SNEGSKA (reference sequence). With 0 bases removed from V and 7 bases from J, the gap between germline ends came to 13 bases.

In this sample, this clonotype turned up a few times. The chain combines TRBV5-5 with TRBJ2-7; D possibly corresponds to TRBD1 (5 bases). With the DNA end fitting TRBJ2-5 better, the J assignment may be wrong. Germline assignment: CDR1 SGHKS and CDR2 YYEKEE (reference sequence). This CDR3 is built from 15 residues. The CDR3 reads CASSIGATLRETQYF. The CDR3 bases are TGTGCCAGCAGCATTGGGGCAACCTTAAGGGAGACCCAGTACTTC.

The CDR3 bases are TGCAGCGCCACCCCGGGGGGCTTTAGAGATACGCAGTATTTT. Its translation is CSATPGGFRDTQYF. V gene TRBV29-1 combines with J gene TRBJ2-3; maybe TRBD2 (7 bases). Germline V CDR1 and CDR2: SQVTM, ANQGSEA. The CDR3 has 14 residues. The V end lost 7 bases, the J end lost 5 bases, and 19 bases lay between the germline ends.

Only a few counts were recorded for this clonotype. The chain couples TRBV7-2 to TRBJ1-3; D might be TRBD1 (5 bases). CDR1 is SGHTA and CDR2 is FQGNSA in the germline V gene. Trimming removed 4 bases at V and 1 base at J, with 17 bases between. The CDR3 is 17 residues long. DNA of the CDR3: TGTGCCAGCAGCTCCGACCATGCCCGGGGGTCTGGAAACACCATATATTTT. It encodes CASSSDHARGSGNTIYF.

This clonotype was observed a handful of times. The chain couples TRBV21-1 to TRBJ2-7; no DNA check was done on the table's D call, TRBD1. TRBV21-1 is listed as a pseudogene. This CDR3 has 16 amino acids. In DNA, the CDR3 is TGTGCCAGCAGCAAGAGTTCAGGGTCACCATTCTACGAGCAGTACTTC. Its translation is CASSKSSGSPFYEQYF.